Below, 2 T cell receptor beta chains from the same sample are listed, as sequenced in a study of blood T cell repertoires in COVID-19. Here immunoSEQ multiplex PCR was the method, and the copy in TCRdb shows in-frame clones only, minus some. The table shows 75,000 to 100,000 clones, with about 86% occurring only once. The sample comprised peripheral blood. These receptors all stem from a human donor in a cohort sampled during active COVID-19.

The gene calls are TRBV6-5 and TRBJ2-7, with TRBD1 matching over 8 bases. Germline trimming cut 5 bases from V and 4 bases from J; bases unmatched to any gene: 7. CDR1 is MNHEY, CDR2 SVGAGI, per germline. The CDR3 is 14 amino acids. The CDR3 protein is CASSTRDRSYEQYF. CDR3 nucleotides: TGTGCCAGCAGTACCCGGGACAGGTCATACGAGCAGTACTTC.

The chain carries TRBV7-8 and TRBJ1-6; TRBD1 matches 11 bases. The CDR3 spans 16 residues. Per the germline V gene, CDR1 is SGHVS and CDR2 is FQNEAQ. J was trimmed by 7 bases and V by 5 bases; bases with no gene match: 7. As DNA, the CDR3 is TGTGCCAGCAGCGTCCGGGACAGGGGGTCCAATTCACCCCTCCACTTT. It codes for CASSVRDRGSNSPLHF. Filled out from reference TRBV7-8 and TRBJ1-6, the complete variable domain reads GAGVSQSPRYKVAKRGQDVALRCDPISGHVSLFWYQQALGQGPEFLTYFQNEAQLDKSGLPSDRFFAERPEGSVSTLKIQRTQQEDSAVYLCASSVRDRGSNSPLHFGNGTRLTVT.